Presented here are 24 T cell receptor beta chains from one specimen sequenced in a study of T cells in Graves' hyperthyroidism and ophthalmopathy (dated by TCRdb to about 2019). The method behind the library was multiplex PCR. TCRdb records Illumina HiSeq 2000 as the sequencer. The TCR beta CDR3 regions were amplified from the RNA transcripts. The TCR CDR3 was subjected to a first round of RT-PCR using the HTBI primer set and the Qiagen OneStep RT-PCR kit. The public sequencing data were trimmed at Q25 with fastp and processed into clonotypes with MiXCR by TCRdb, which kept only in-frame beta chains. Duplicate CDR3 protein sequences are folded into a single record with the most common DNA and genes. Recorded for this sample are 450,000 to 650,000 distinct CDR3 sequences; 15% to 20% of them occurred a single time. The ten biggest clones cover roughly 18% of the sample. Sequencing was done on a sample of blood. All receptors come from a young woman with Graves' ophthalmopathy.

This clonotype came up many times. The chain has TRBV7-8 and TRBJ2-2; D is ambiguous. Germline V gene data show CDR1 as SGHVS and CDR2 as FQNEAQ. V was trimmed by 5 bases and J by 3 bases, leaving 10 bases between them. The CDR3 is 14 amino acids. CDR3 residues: CASSPPVDTGELFF. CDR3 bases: TGTGCCAGCAGCCCGCCGGTAGACACCGGGGAGCTGTTTTTT.

CDR3 amino acids: CASSGTWDRSNTEAFF. The CDR3, as DNA: TGTGCCAGCAGCGGAACCTGGGACAGGTCCAACACTGAAGCTTTCTTT. The rearrangement links TRBV7-8 to TRBJ1-1; TRBD1 matches 8 bases. V was pared by 5 bases and J by 2 bases, with 10 bases of the junction left unmatched. Per the germline V gene, CDR1 is SGHVS and CDR2 is FQNEAQ. The CDR3 runs to 16 residues.

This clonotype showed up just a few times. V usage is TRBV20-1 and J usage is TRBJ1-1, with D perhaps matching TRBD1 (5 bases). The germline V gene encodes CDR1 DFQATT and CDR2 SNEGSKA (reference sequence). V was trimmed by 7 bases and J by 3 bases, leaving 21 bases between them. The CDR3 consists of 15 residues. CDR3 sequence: CSGDPELDAHTEAFF. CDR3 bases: TGCAGTGGGGACCCGGAATTGGACGCCCACACTGAAGCTTTCTTT.

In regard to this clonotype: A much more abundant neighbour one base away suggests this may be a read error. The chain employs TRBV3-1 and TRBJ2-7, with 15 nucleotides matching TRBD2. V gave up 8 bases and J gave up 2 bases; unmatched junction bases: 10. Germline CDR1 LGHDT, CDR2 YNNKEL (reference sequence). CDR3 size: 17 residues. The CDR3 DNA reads TGTGCCAGCGGCCCCCAGGGACTAGCGGGGGGAACCTACGAGCAGTACTTC. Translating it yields CASGPQGLAGGTYEQYF.

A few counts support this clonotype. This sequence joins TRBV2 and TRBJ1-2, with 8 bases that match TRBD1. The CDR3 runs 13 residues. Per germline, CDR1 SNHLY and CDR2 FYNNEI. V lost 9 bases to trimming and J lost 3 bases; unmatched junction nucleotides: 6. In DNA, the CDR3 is TGTGCCAGGCGTACAGGGGGTGACTATGGCTACACCTTC. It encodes CARRTGGDYGYTF.

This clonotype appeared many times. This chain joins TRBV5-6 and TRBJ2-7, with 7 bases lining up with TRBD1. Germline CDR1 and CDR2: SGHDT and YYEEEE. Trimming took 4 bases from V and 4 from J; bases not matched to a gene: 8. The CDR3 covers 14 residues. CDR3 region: CASSTQGGIYEQYF. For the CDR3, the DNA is TGTGCCAGCAGCACCCAAGGGGGCATTTACGAGCAGTACTTC.

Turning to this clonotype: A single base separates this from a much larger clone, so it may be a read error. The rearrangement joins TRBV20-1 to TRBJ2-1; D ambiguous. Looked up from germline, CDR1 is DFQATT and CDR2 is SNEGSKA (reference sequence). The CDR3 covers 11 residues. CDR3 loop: CSARLYNKQFF. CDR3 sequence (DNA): TGCAGTGCTAGGCTATACAATAAGCAGTTCTTC.

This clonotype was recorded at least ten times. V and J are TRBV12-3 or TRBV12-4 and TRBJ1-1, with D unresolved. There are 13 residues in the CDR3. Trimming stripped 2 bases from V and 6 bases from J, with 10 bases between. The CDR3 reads CASSLQGLAEAFF. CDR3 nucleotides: TGTGCCAGCAGTTTACAAGGGCTCGCTGAAGCTTTCTTT.

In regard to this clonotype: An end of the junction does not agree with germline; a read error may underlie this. The CDR3 nucleotides are TGTACCAGCAGTCCCTATGGGGGTGAGCAGTTCTTC. It encodes CTSSPYGGEQFF. This sequence joins TRBV6-1 and TRBJ2-1; either TRBD1 or TRBD2 may supply D (5 bases each). In germline, CDR1 is MNHNS, CDR2 SASEGT. This CDR3 comprises 12 residues.

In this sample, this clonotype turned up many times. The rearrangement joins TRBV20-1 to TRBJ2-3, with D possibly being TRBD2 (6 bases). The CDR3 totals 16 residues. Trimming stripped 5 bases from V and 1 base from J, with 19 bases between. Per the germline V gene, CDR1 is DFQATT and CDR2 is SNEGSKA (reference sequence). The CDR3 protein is CSASALARSGTDTQYF. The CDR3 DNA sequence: TGCAGTGCTTCGGCTCTAGCGAGATCGGGCACAGATACGCAGTATTTT.

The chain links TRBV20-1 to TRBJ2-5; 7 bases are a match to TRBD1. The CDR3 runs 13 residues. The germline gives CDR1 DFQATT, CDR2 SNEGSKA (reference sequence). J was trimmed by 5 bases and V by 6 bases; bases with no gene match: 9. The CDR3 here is CSAARTGHETQYF. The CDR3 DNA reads TGCAGTGCGGCCCGGACAGGCCACGAGACCCAGTACTTC.

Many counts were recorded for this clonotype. CDR3 nucleotide sequence: TGTGCCTGGAGCCCAAGGGGGACAGCAACTAATGAAAAACTGTTTTTT. Its protein is CAWSPRGTATNEKLFF. The V call is TRBV30, the J call TRBJ1-4; TRBD1 aligns across 7 bases. The CDR3 is made up of 16 amino acids. Germline V lookup: CDR1 GTSNPN, CDR2 SVGIG (reference sequence). J gave up 0 bases and V 3 bases, and 7 bases lay outside the gene matches.

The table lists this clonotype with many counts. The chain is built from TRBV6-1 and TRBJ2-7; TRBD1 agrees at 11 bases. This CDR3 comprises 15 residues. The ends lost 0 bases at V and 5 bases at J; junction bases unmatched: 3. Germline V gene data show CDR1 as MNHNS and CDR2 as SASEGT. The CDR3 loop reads CASSEAGDRGNEQYF. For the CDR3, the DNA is TGTGCCAGCAGTGAAGCGGGGGACAGGGGGAACGAGCAGTACTTC.

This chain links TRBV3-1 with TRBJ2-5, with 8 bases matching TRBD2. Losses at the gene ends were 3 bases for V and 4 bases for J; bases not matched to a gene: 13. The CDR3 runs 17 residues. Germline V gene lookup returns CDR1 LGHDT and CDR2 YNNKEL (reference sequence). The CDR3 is CASSQGSPAGEGETQYF. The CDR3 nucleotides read TGTGCCAGCAGCCAGGGTTCACCAGCGGGAGAGGGAGAGACCCAGTACTTC.

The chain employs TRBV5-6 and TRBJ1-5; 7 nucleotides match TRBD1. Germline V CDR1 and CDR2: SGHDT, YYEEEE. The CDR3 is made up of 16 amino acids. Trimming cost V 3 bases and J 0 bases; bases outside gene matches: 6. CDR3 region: CASSYGTDLSNQPQHF. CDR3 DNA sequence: TGTGCCAGCAGCTATGGGACAGACCTTAGCAATCAGCCCCAGCATTTT.

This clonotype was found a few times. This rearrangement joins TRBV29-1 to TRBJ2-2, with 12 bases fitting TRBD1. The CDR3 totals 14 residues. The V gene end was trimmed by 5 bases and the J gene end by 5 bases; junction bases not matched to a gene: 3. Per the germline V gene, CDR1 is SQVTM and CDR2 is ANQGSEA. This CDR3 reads CSVWGQGATGELFF. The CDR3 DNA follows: TGCAGCGTTTGGGGACAGGGGGCTACCGGGGAGCTGTTTTTT.

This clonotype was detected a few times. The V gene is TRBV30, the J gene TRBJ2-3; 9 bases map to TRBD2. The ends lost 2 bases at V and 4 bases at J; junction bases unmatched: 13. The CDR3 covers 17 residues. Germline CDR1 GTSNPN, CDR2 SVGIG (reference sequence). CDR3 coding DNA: TGTGCCTGGAGTACAACTAGCGGGCGAGCCGGCTCAGATACGCAGTATTTT. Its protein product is CAWSTTSGRAGSDTQYF.

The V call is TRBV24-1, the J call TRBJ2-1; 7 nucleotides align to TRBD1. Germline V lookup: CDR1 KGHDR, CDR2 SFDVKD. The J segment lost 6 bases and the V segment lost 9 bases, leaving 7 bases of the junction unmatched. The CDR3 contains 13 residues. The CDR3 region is CATGGDRVNEQFF. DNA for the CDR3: TGTGCCACCGGCGGCGACAGGGTCAATGAGCAGTTCTTC.

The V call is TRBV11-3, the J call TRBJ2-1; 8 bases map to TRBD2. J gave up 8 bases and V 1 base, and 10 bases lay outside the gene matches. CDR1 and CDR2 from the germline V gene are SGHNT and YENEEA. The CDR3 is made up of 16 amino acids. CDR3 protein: CASSLGASGPADEQFF. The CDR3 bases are TGTGCCAGCAGCTTAGGGGCTAGCGGGCCTGCCGATGAGCAGTTCTTC.

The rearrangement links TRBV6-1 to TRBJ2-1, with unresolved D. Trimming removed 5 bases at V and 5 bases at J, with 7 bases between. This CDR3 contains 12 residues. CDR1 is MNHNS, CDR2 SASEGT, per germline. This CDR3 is CASSTLDNEQFF. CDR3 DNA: TGTGCCAGCAGTACCCTAGACAATGAGCAGTTCTTC.

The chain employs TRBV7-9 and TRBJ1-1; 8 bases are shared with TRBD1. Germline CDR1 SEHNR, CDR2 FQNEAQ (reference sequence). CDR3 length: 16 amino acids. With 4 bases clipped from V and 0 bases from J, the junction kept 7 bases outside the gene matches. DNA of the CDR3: TGTGCCAGCAGCTCGGACAGGGTTCTACTGAACACTGAAGCTTTCTTT. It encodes CASSSDRVLLNTEAFF.

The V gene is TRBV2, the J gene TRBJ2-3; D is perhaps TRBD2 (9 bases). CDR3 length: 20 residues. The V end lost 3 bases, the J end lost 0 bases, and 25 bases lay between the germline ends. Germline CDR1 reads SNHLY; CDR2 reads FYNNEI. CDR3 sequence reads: CASSDDRGLARKSSTDTQYF. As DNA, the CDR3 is TGTGCCAGCAGTGACGACAGGGGACTAGCAAGAAAATCTAGCACAGATACGCAGTATTTT.

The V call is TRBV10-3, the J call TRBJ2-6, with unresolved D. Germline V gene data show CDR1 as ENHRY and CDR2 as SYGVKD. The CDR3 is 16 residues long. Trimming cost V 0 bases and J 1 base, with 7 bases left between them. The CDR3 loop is CAISESIGSGANVLTF. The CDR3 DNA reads TGTGCCATCAGTGAGTCGATCGGGTCTGGGGCCAACGTCCTGACTTTC.

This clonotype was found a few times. DNA of the CDR3: TGTGCCAGCAGTGATAATGGCAGAGAAGCTTTCTTT. Amino acid sequence: CASSDNGREAFF. The chain has TRBV25-1 and TRBJ1-1, with D unclear. Germline assignment: CDR1 MGHDK and CDR2 SYGVNS. The ends were cut back, 3 bases at V and 8 bases at J, with 10 bases in the middle. The CDR3 contains 12 residues.